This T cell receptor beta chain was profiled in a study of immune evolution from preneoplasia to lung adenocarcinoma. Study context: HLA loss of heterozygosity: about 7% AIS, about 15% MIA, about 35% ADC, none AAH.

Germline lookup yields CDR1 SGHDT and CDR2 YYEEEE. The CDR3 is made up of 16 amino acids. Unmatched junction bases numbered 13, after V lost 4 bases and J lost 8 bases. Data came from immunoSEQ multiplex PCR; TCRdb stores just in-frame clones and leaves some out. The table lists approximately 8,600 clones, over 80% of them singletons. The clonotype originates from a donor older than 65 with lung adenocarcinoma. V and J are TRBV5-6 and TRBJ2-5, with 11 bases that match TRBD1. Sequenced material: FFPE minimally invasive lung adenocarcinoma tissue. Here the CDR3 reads CASSPDRGRPGGTQYF. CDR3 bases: TGTGCCAGCAGCCCGGACAGGGGGCGACCAGGGGGAACCCAGTACTTC.